The text below deals with one T cell receptor beta chain. CDR3 size: 15 residues. Germline CDR1 LGHNA, CDR2 YNFKEQ. With V trimmed by 2 bases and J by 4 bases, 2 bases remained unmatched. The data derive from a study of T cell changes during pregnancy in multiple sclerosis. The repertoire was sequenced with immunoSEQ multiplex PCR; TCRdb's copy has only in-frame clones and lacks some. The profile shows tens of thousands of clones, roughly 93% of them singletons. This receptor was identified in a female donor with multiple sclerosis, enrolled in a pregnancy study. The sequences come from peripheral blood, collected after pregnancy. The chain links TRBV4-2 to TRBJ2-3; 11 nucleotides match TRBD2. CDR3 protein: CASSQTSGSPDTQYF. CDR3 coding DNA: TGTGCCAGCAGCCAAACTAGCGGGAGTCCAGATACGCAGTATTTT.